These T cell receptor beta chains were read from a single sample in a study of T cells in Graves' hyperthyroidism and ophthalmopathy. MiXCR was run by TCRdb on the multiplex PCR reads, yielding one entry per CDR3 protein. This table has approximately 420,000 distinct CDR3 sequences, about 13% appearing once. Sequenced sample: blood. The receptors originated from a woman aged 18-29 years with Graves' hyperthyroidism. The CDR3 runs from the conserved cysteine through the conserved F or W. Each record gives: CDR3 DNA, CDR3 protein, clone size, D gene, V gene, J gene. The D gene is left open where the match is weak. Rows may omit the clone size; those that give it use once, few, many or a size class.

DNA: TGTGCCAGCACCCTCGATAAGTGGGAGGGCCGGGATGAGCAGTTCTTC
CDR3: CASTLDKWEGRDEQFF
size: many
D: TRBD2
V: TRBV11-3
J: TRBJ2-1

DNA: TGTGCCAGCTCGCCAGGGACAACTACTCTTGAAGCTTTCTTT
CDR3: CASSPGTTTLEAFF
size: once
D: -
V: TRBV18
J: TRBJ1-1

DNA: TGCGCCAGCAGCTTGGCCGAGACTCTCAACAATGAGCAGTTCTTC
CDR3: CASSLAETLNNEQFF
size: -
D: -
V: TRBV5-1
J: TRBJ2-1

DNA: TGTGCCAGCTCGGGGGGGACCGGGGAGCTGTTTTTT
CDR3: CASSGGTGELFF
size: few
D: TRBD2
V: TRBV12-3/TRBV12-4
J: TRBJ2-2

DNA: TGCAGCGTTGAAACCGGGACATCGGTCTACAATGAGCAGTTCTTC
CDR3: CSVETGTSVYNEQFF
size: -
D: -
V: TRBV29-1
J: TRBJ2-1

DNA: TGTGCCAGCAGCTTAGTAAGGACAGGGGGCGCCGAGACCCAGTACTTC
CDR3: CASSLVRTGGAETQYF
size: many
D: TRBD1
V: TRBV7-6
J: TRBJ2-5

DNA: TGTGCCAGCAGCCCCGCCCGGGGCCGTAGGGGAGTAAGGAACGAGCAGTACTTC
CDR3: CASSPARGRRGVRNEQYF
size: many
D: -
V: TRBV27
J: TRBJ2-7

DNA: TGTGCCATCAGTGTGACTAGCGGCTCCTACAATGAGCAGTTCTTC
CDR3: CAISVTSGSYNEQFF
size: many
D: TRBD2
V: TRBV10-3
J: TRBJ2-1

DNA: TGTGCCAGCGTGAGGAGCGGAAGCCTATCCTACGAGCAGTACTTC
CDR3: CASVRSGSLSYEQYF
size: many
D: -
V: TRBV6-2/TRBV6-3
J: TRBJ2-7

DNA: TGTGCCAGCAGTTACGCTAGCGGGAGTCGCTACGAGCAGTACTTC
CDR3: CASSYASGSRYEQYF
size: few
D: TRBD2
V: TRBV6-6
J: TRBJ2-7

DNA: TGTGCCAGCAGCGGAGGACAGGGGAATTCACCCCTCCACTTT
CDR3: CASSGGQGNSPLHF
size: many
D: TRBD1
V: TRBV11-2
J: TRBJ1-6

DNA: TGTGCCAGCGGGCCGGGGAAATCAGATACGCAGTATTTT
CDR3: CASGPGKSDTQYF
size: few
D: -
V: TRBV28
J: TRBJ2-3

DNA: TGTGCCAGCAGCTTGGGACAGGGTAGAGGTCCCTCCTACAATGAGCAGTTCTTC
CDR3: CASSLGQGRGPSYNEQFF
size: many
D: TRBD1
V: TRBV7-9
J: TRBJ2-1

DNA: TGTGCCAGCAGTCCTAGGACCTATGGCTACACCTTC
CDR3: CASSPRTYGYTF
size: -
D: -
V: TRBV6-2/TRBV6-3
J: TRBJ1-2

DNA: TGTGCCAGCGTCGCCGGGACTAGCGGGAGGGCTTCGTACAATGAGCAGTTCTTC
CDR3: CASVAGTSGRASYNEQFF
size: once
D: TRBD2
V: TRBV6-1
J: TRBJ2-1

DNA: TGCGCCAGCAGCTTGTGGGGACAGGAATATTCAACTAATGAAAAACTGTTTTTT
CDR3: CASSLWGQEYSTNEKLFF
size: few
D: TRBD1
V: TRBV5-1
J: TRBJ1-4

DNA: TGTGCCAGTGACTACGGGGATATGCGATATGGCTACACCTTC
CDR3: CASDYGDMRYGYTF
size: -
D: -
V: TRBV6-1
J: TRBJ1-2

DNA: TGTGCCAGCAGCCTTGGACAGGCCAATGAGCAGTTCTTC
CDR3: CASSLGQANEQFF
size: -
D: TRBD1
V: TRBV14
J: TRBJ2-1

DNA: TGTGCCAGCAGTTTGAGCGGATACTATGGCTACACCTTC
CDR3: CASSLSGYYGYTF
size: many
D: -
V: TRBV28
J: TRBJ1-2

DNA: TGCAGTGCTCCGCCGGGACAGGGTGGAGAAAACATTCAGTACTTC
CDR3: CSAPPGQGGENIQYF
size: few
D: TRBD1
V: TRBV20-1
J: TRBJ2-4

DNA: TGTGCCAGCAGCTTAAATTACTCGCCGAGCCGAGGCACTGAAGCTTTCTTT
CDR3: CASSLNYSPSRGTEAFF
size: many
D: -
V: TRBV7-8
J: TRBJ1-1

DNA: TGCAGTGCTAGACGAATACAGGTGTCGAACACTGAAGCTTTCTTT
CDR3: CSARRIQVSNTEAFF
size: -
D: -
V: TRBV20-1
J: TRBJ1-1

DNA: TGTGCCAGCAGCCTTTTGGGGAGATACAATGAGCAGTTCTTC
CDR3: CASSLLGRYNEQFF
size: few
D: -
V: TRBV27
J: TRBJ2-1

DNA: TGTACCAGCAGTTTATCGGGAGGCGGAGAGACCCAGTACTTC
CDR3: CTSSLSGGGETQYF
size: few
D: TRBD2
V: TRBV12-3/TRBV12-4
J: TRBJ2-5

DNA: TGTGCCAGCAGCCACCGAGCAGGCGGCTGCACCTTC
CDR3: CASSHRAGGCTF
size: -
D: -
V: TRBV3-1
J: TRBJ1-2

DNA: TGTGCCAGCAGTGGACAGCAACGGCAGCCCCAGCATTTT
CDR3: CASSGQQRQPQHF
size: many
D: -
V: TRBV6-1
J: TRBJ1-5

DNA: TGTGCCAGCAGCTGGGACAGCAATGAGCAGTTCTTC
CDR3: CASSWDSNEQFF
size: many
D: TRBD1
V: TRBV5-4
J: TRBJ2-1

DNA: TGTGCCTGGGACCCCCGTGCCGGGGAGCTGTTTTTT
CDR3: CAWDPRAGELFF
size: many
D: -
V: TRBV30
J: TRBJ2-2

DNA: TGTGCCAGCAGCGTAGACTCTAGCTACAATGAGCAGTTCTTC
CDR3: CASSVDSSYNEQFF
size: many
D: -
V: TRBV9
J: TRBJ2-1

DNA: TGTGCCAGCAGCCCTCCGGGACAGTTATTTGGTGGCTACACCTTC
CDR3: CASSPPGQLFGGYTF
size: many
D: TRBD1
V: TRBV28
J: TRBJ1-2

DNA: TGTGCCAGCAGTTTTTCGGGGCAGCGGCAGTACTTC
CDR3: CASSFSGQRQYF
size: many
D: -
V: TRBV12-3/TRBV12-4
J: TRBJ2-7

DNA: TGTGCCAGCACCCGGGGGGGGCTCTCCTACAATGAGCAGTTCTTC
CDR3: CASTRGGLSYNEQFF
size: -
D: TRBD2
V: TRBV12-3/TRBV12-4
J: TRBJ2-1

DNA: TGTGCCAGCAGGCCTGACAGTTTGATGAACACTGAAGCTTCCTTT
CDR3: CASRPDSLMNTEASF
size: many
D: -
V: TRBV7-2
J: TRBJ1-1

DNA: TGTGCCACCAGTGACAGGGGTAATCAGCCCCAGCATTTT
CDR3: CATSDRGNQPQHF
size: -
D: -
V: TRBV24-1
J: TRBJ1-5

DNA: TGTGCCAGCAGGAAGGGGGGGGGGACCGGGGAGCTGTTTTTT
CDR3: CASRKGGGTGELFF
size: -
D: -
V: TRBV25-1
J: TRBJ2-2

DNA: TGTGCCACCAGCAGAGAGCCCATAACAGGGGCGAGAATCACAGATACGCAGTATTTT
CDR3: CATSREPITGARITDTQYF
size: many
D: TRBD1
V: TRBV15
J: TRBJ2-3

DNA: TGCAGCGTTGCTTGGACTAGCGGGAGCTACGAGCAGTACTTC
CDR3: CSVAWTSGSYEQYF
size: many
D: TRBD2
V: TRBV29-1
J: TRBJ2-7

DNA: TGTGCCAGCTCACCGGTGTCTGGCGCTAACTATGGCTACACCTTC
CDR3: CASSPVSGANYGYTF
size: many
D: -
V: TRBV18
J: TRBJ1-2

DNA: TGCAGTGCTATGCGGGAGGGGTACGAGCAGTACTTC
CDR3: CSAMREGYEQYF
size: many
D: TRBD2
V: TRBV20-1
J: TRBJ2-7

DNA: TGTGCCAGCAGGACGGGACTAGCGCCCAAAAGCTCCTACAATGAGCAGTTCTTC
CDR3: CASRTGLAPKSSYNEQFF
size: many
D: TRBD2
V: TRBV7-9
J: TRBJ2-1

DNA: TGTGCCAGCAGCTCCGCCCACACTAAAACTAGCGGGAGGACAGATACGCAGTATTTT
CDR3: CASSSAHTKTSGRTDTQYF
size: many
D: TRBD2
V: TRBV7-6
J: TRBJ2-3

DNA: TGTGCCAGCAGTCTAGGGACTAGCGGGAGAAGGTACTTC
CDR3: CASSLGTSGRRYF
size: -
D: TRBD2
V: TRBV28
J: TRBJ2-5

DNA: TGCGCCAGCAGCGCGACAGGGACCGGGGAGCTGTTTTTT
CDR3: CASSATGTGELFF
size: many
D: TRBD1
V: TRBV10-1
J: TRBJ2-2

DNA: TGTGCCACCAGTGATCCCTCCGGATCCCAGCCCCAGCATTTT
CDR3: CATSDPSGSQPQHF
size: many
D: -
V: TRBV24-1
J: TRBJ1-5

DNA: TGTGCCTGGAGAGATACAGGGGACAATCAGCCCCAGCATTTT
CDR3: CAWRDTGDNQPQHF
size: -
D: TRBD1
V: TRBV30
J: TRBJ1-5

DNA: TGTGCCAGCAGCTTCCCCGGACAGGCCTTCCAAGAGACCCAGTACTTC
CDR3: CASSFPGQAFQETQYF
size: few
D: TRBD1
V: TRBV5-4
J: TRBJ2-5

DNA: TGTGCCAGCAGCCCTCCTCTGAGGGTCGGATGGGAGACCCAGTACTTC
CDR3: CASSPPLRVGWETQYF
size: many
D: -
V: TRBV7-9
J: TRBJ2-5

DNA: TGTGCCAGCAGTGCGACTAGCGGAATCCAAGAGACCCAGTACTTC
CDR3: CASSATSGIQETQYF
size: -
D: TRBD2
V: TRBV27
J: TRBJ2-5

DNA: TGTGCCTGGAGTATCAACAGGCAAGAGACCCAGTACTTC
CDR3: CAWSINRQETQYF
size: -
D: -
V: TRBV30
J: TRBJ2-5

DNA: TGTGCCAGCAGTGACCTTGGGGCGGCTAATGAAAAACTGTTTTTT
CDR3: CASSDLGAANEKLFF
size: many
D: -
V: TRBV2
J: TRBJ1-4

DNA: TGTGCCAGCAGCTTAACCGGGACAGGGCATCACGAGCAGTACTTC
CDR3: CASSLTGTGHHEQYF
size: many
D: TRBD1
V: TRBV7-8
J: TRBJ2-7

DNA: TGTGCCAGCAGTTTATCAGTGGGACAGGTTACCGACTATGGCTACACCTTC
CDR3: CASSLSVGQVTDYGYTF
size: many
D: TRBD1
V: TRBV28
J: TRBJ1-2

DNA: TGTGCCAGCCGCGGGAGGTCCTACAATGAGCAGTTCTTC
CDR3: CASRGRSYNEQFF
size: many
D: TRBD2
V: TRBV28
J: TRBJ2-1